The clone carrying this TCR beta chain was found a few times. Its antigen is as yet unknown. Germline V gene lookup returns CDR1 SGHAT and CDR2 FQNNGV. The ends were cut back, 5 bases at V and 2 bases at J, with 3 bases in the middle. The CDR3 is 11 amino acids. This specimen comes from a study of early T cells in non-severe SARS-CoV-2 infection. At the level of the study: Sequencing used unsorted whole-blood bulk RNA, so chains lack pairing.

Tagging with unique molecular identifiers was applied to individual cDNA molecules. TCRdb redid the calling of the 5' RACE reads with MiXCR, one entry per CDR3 protein. Here the sample spans tens of thousands of distinct CDR3 sequences, around 13% being singletons. Study results and caveats: Private and CD4 specificities were missed by VDJdb matching, which favored anti-spike CD8 responses.

The sequence derives from an adult who was a healthcare worker with PCR-confirmed SARS-CoV-2 infection or an uninfected control (not recorded which). The sample was whole blood. The chain combines TRBV11-2 with TRBJ2-5, with unresolved D. CDR3 DNA: TGTGCCAGCAGCCATCAAGAGACCCAGTACTTC. It specifies CASSHQETQYF.